The clone carrying this TCR beta chain was counted many times. The antigen is undetermined. This sample is part of a study of read filtering for tumor transcriptome and immune sequencing. Overall study context: R-ISS stage counts were fewer than ten for I, roughly 15 for II, six or seven for III. DNase treatment preceded whole-transcriptome library preparation. Findings of the study overall: In IR-seq, single-read clonotypes were roughly 80% of clonotypes but 3.5% to 4% of reads. The CD138-negative fraction was mixed bone marrow immune cells, not pure T cells.

Molecular barcoded adaptors covering alpha/delta and beta/gamma chains were used on about 0.4 ug RNA. TCRdb used MiXCR to reprocess the reads, holding one entry per CDR3 protein. The sample shows 100,000 to 150,000 distinct CDR3 sequences, over 10% of them seen only once. V was clipped by 0 bases and J by 3 bases; unmatched bases: 13. Germline CDR1 and CDR2: SEHNR and FQNEAQ (reference sequence). The CDR3 has 18 amino acids. Material for sequencing was a population of CD138-negative cells sorted from bone marrow. The chain uses TRBV7-9 and TRBJ2-7; 8 positions match TRBD1. The TCR originated in a donor at least 40 years old with multiple myeloma. The DNA for the CDR3 is TGTGCCAGCAGCTTAGCGCAGTTGTCGGACAGGGTAGACTACGAGCAGTACTTC. Amino acid sequence: CASSLAQLSDRVDYEQYF.